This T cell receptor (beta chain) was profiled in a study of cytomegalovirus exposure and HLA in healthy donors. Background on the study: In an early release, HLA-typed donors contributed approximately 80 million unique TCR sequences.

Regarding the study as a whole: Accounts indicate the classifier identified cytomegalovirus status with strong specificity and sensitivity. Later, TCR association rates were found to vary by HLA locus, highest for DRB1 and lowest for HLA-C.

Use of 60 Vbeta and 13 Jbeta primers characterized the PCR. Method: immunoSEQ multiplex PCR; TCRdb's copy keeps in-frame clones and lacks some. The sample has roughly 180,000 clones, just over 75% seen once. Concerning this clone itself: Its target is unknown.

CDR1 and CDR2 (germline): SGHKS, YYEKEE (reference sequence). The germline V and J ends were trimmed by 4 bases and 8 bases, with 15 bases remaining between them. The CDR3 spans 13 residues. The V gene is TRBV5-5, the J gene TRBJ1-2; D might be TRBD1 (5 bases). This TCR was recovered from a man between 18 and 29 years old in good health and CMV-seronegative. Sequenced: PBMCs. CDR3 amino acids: CASSGQGFRGYTF. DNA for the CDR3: TGTGCCAGCAGCGGGCAGGGATTTAGGGGCTACACCTTC.